Presented here are 32 T cell receptor beta chains from one specimen sequenced in a study of blood T cell repertoires in COVID-19. Method: immunoSEQ multiplex PCR; TCRdb's copy keeps in-frame clones and lacks some. The sample consists of roughly 39,000 clones, roughly 94% of them appearing once. Sequencing was carried out using peripheral blood. The receptors come from a human donor with active COVID-19. The donor label of this sample is uncertain.

The rearrangement links TRBV11-2 to TRBJ1-3; 9 nucleotides line up with TRBD1. The length of the CDR3 is 15 residues. Germline V gene data show CDR1 as SGHAT and CDR2 as FQNNGV. V lost 3 bases to trimming and J lost 2 bases; unmatched junction nucleotides: 2. CDR3 residues: CASSLDRGPGNTIYF. In DNA form, the CDR3 reads TGTGCCAGCAGCTTGGACAGGGGCCCTGGAAACACCATATATTTT.

V is TRBV29-1 and J is TRBJ1-5; D is unclear. Trimming stripped 5 bases from V and 2 bases from J, with 13 bases between. Per the germline V gene, CDR1 is SQVTM and CDR2 is ANQGSEA. The CDR3 extends over 14 amino acids. The DNA of the CDR3 is TGCAGCGTTAGCGGTCCCCAGGGCAATCAGCCCCAGCATTTT. Its protein product is CSVSGPQGNQPQHF.

This clone has just a few counts. The chain carries TRBV4-1 and TRBJ2-7; D gene unclear. The CDR3 runs to 16 residues. Germline V gene lookup returns CDR1 MGHRA and CDR2 YSYEKL. V lost 0 bases, J lost 0 bases, and 12 bases lay in between. The CDR3 is CASSQDSRGLSYEQYF. DNA for the CDR3: TGCGCCAGCAGCCAAGATTCGCGCGGCCTCTCCTACGAGCAGTACTTC.

This sequence joins TRBV19 and TRBJ2-7, with 7 bases matching TRBD2. Unmatched junction bases numbered 9, after V lost 8 bases and J lost 2 bases. The CDR3 has 14 residues. Looked up from germline, CDR1 is LNHDA and CDR2 is SQIVND (reference sequence). The CDR3 loop reads CASFSREAPYEQYF. CDR3 sequence (DNA): TGTGCCAGTTTTTCCCGGGAGGCCCCCTACGAGCAGTACTTC. Looking up the rest from reference TRBV19 and TRBJ2-7 gives the full variable domain: DGGITQSPKYLFRKEGQNVTLSCEQNLNHDAMYWYRQDPGQGLRLIYYSQIVNDFQKGDIAEGYSVSREKKESFPLTVTSAQKNPTAFYLCASFSREAPYEQYFGPGTRLTVT.

The CDR3 loop reads CASSLQGLDTQYF. The CDR3 DNA reads TGTGCCAGCAGCTTACAGGGCTTAGATACGCAGTATTTT. J is TRBJ2-3 and V is TRBV5-4; D perhaps matches TRBD1 (6 bases). This CDR3 has 13 amino acids. The V and J ends lost 2 bases and 5 bases respectively, with 9 bases between them. Germline loops: CDR1 SGHNT, CDR2 YYREEE (reference sequence).

This rearrangement joins TRBV14 to TRBJ1-1; D is ambiguous. CDR1 is SGHDN, CDR2 FVKESK, per germline. V was cut by 5 bases and J by 4 bases, with 11 bases left in between. CDR3 size: 13 residues. The CDR3 spells CASSWAGSTEAFF. The DNA for the CDR3 is TGTGCCAGCAGCTGGGCGGGTAGCACTGAAGCTTTCTTT. Drawing the rest from reference TRBV14 and TRBJ1-1, the complete variable domain is EAGVTQFPSHSVIEKGQTVTLRCDPISGHDNLYWYRRVMGKEIKFLLHFVKESKQDESGMPNNRFLAERTGGTYSTLKVQPAELEDSGVYFCASSWAGSTEAFFGQGTRLTVV.

The chain recombines TRBV5-1 with TRBJ2-7; 7 nucleotides agree with TRBD1. Looked up from germline, CDR1 is SGHRS and CDR2 is YFSETQ. Trimming took 4 bases from V and 2 from J; bases not matched to a gene: 9. The CDR3 sequence is 15 residues long. The CDR3 spells CASSPTGTEAYEQYF. DNA for the CDR3: TGCGCCAGCAGCCCGACCGGGACAGAAGCCTACGAGCAGTACTTC.

The chain employs TRBV19 and TRBJ2-5; no reliable D call. CDR1 and CDR2 (germline): LNHDA, SQIVND (reference sequence). The CDR3 runs to 13 residues. The V end was cut by 4 bases, the J end by 1 base, with 7 bases between. CDR3 amino acids: CASSSSLQETQYF. The CDR3 nucleotides are TGTGCCAGTAGTAGCAGTCTCCAAGAGACCCAGTACTTC.

The chain carries TRBV19 and TRBJ2-7, with TRBD2 matching 11 bases. From germline, CDR1 is LNHDA and CDR2 SQIVND (reference sequence). V was clipped by 0 bases and J by 7 bases; unmatched bases: 5. The CDR3 spans 15 residues. The CDR3 DNA sequence: TGTGCCAGTAGTATAGAGGCTAGCGGGGGGAAAGAGCAGTACTTC. Translated: CASSIEASGGKEQYF. The complete variable domain, with remaining parts taken from reference TRBV19 and TRBJ2-7, reads DGGITQSPKYLFRKEGQNVTLSCEQNLNHDAMYWYRQDPGQGLRLIYYSQIVNDFQKGDIAEGYSVSREKKESFPLTVTSAQKNPTAFYLCASSIEASGGKEQYFGPGTRLTVT.

This chain connects TRBV3-1 (or the pseudogene TRBV3-2) to TRBJ1-3; no clear D gene. Looked up from germline, CDR1 is LGHDT and CDR2 is YNNKEL (reference sequence). This CDR3 region has 12 residues. Trimming removed 1 base from V and 7 bases from J, with 5 bases in between. DNA of the CDR3: TGTGCCAGCAGCCAAGTGCGGAACACCATATATTTT. This encodes CASSQVRNTIYF.

V usage is TRBV7-9 and J usage is TRBJ1-1, with 10 bases lining up with TRBD1. Germline V gene lookup returns CDR1 SEHNR and CDR2 FQNEAQ (reference sequence). Losses at the gene ends were 5 bases for V and 10 bases for J; bases not matched to a gene: 7. The CDR3 runs 13 residues. CDR3 sequence (DNA): TGTGCCAGCAGCCTTGACAGGGGGCAAAGAGCTTTCTTT. Translating it yields CASSLDRGQRAFF.

The gene calls are TRBV5-1 and TRBJ2-3, with TRBD2 identical over 12 bases. In germline, CDR1 is SGHRS, CDR2 YFSETQ. The CDR3 length is 17 residues. V gave up 0 bases and J gave up 4 bases; unmatched junction bases: 6. The CDR3 reads CASSLDPSGGAPDTQYF. The CDR3 nucleotides read TGCGCCAGCAGCTTGGACCCTAGCGGGGGGGCCCCAGATACGCAGTATTTT.

The chain uses TRBV5-6 and TRBJ1-2; D gene ambiguous. Trimming removed 1 base from V and 8 bases from J, with 9 bases in between. From germline, CDR1 is SGHDT and CDR2 YYEEEE. The CDR3 has 12 amino acids. CDR3 in DNA: TGTGCCAGCAGCTTGTTTCCGGGAGGCTACACCTTC. Protein: CASSLFPGGYTF.

The chain recombines TRBV6-4 with TRBJ2-3; unclear D gene. The V gene's germline CDR1 is MRHNA and CDR2 SNTAGT. The CDR3 length is 14 residues. Trimming shortened V by 6 bases and J by 4 bases, and 14 bases separated the two germline ends. The CDR3 is CASSPNLDPDTQYF. CDR3 bases: TGTGCCAGCAGCCCGAATCTAGATCCAGATACGCAGTATTTT.

This CDR3 reads CASSPAGGRNYEQYF. The CDR3 DNA reads as TGTGCCAGCAGCCCCGCGGGGGGACGAAACTACGAGCAGTACTTC. The chain carries TRBV6-5 and TRBJ2-7; 8 bases map to TRBD2. V gave up 6 bases and J gave up 3 bases; unmatched junction bases: 10. The CDR3 covers 15 residues. CDR1 is MNHEY, CDR2 SVGAGI, per germline.

V usage is TRBV11-2 and J usage is TRBJ2-5; 7 bases align to TRBD2. This CDR3 comprises 13 residues. Looked up from germline, CDR1 is SGHAT and CDR2 is FQNNGV. V was clipped by 5 bases and J by 4 bases; unmatched bases: 4. CDR3 in DNA: TGTGCCAGCAGCCAGGAGCGGGGAGAGACCCAGTACTTC. Its protein product is CASSQERGETQYF.

This chain joins TRBV24-1 and TRBJ2-5, with 7 positions matching TRBD1. The germline gives CDR1 KGHDR, CDR2 SFDVKD. V trimming: 3 bases; J trimming: 5 bases; junction bases outside the gene matches: 5. The CDR3 has 14 amino acids. The CDR3, as DNA: TGTGCCACCAGTGATGCTGACAGGGAGGAGACCCAGTACTTC. Its translation is CATSDADREETQYF.

The chain uses TRBV7-2 and TRBJ1-3; 7 bases align to TRBD1. The V gene's germline CDR1 is SGHTA and CDR2 FQGNSA. CDR3 length equals 15 residues. Losses at the gene ends were 1 base for V and 4 bases for J; bases not matched to a gene: 4. The DNA for the CDR3 is TGTGCCAGCAGCTTAGGCCAGGGGGGAGGAAACACCATATATTTT. Amino acid sequence: CASSLGQGGGNTIYF.

DNA for the CDR3: TGTGCCACCAGCAGGGGCCTAGCGGGGGGTAACCAAGAGACCCAGTACTTC. Translating it yields CATSRGLAGGNQETQYF. The chain employs TRBV15 and TRBJ2-5; 11 bases match TRBD2. The germline gives CDR1 LNHNV, CDR2 YYDKDF (reference sequence). Trimming at V came to 3 bases and at J to 0 bases, leaving 6 bases not matched to a gene. The CDR3 contains 17 residues.

The chain joins TRBV5-6 to TRBJ2-5; 9 bases map to TRBD1. CDR3 length equals 17 residues. J lost 1 base, V lost 1 base, and 8 bases had no gene match. CDR1 and CDR2 from the germline V gene are SGHDT and YYEEEE. CDR3 DNA: TGTGCCAGCAGCTTGAGGCGGACAGGGGTCGGCCAAGAGACCCAGTACTTC. Amino acids: CASSLRRTGVGQETQYF.

This rearrangement joins TRBV7-8 to TRBJ2-5; TRBD2 matches 7 bases. Germline-derived CDR1 and CDR2 are SGHVS and FQNEAQ. V was pared by 5 bases and J by 4 bases, with 7 bases of the junction left unmatched. This CDR3 is 14 amino acids long. The CDR3 protein is CASSPVVAGETQYF. CDR3 sequence (DNA): TGTGCCAGCAGCCCGGTGGTAGCGGGAGAGACCCAGTACTTC. The whole variable domain, filled in from reference TRBV7-8 and TRBJ2-5, reads GAGVSQSPRYKVAKRGQDVALRCDPISGHVSLFWYQQALGQGPEFLTYFQNEAQLDKSGLPSDRFFAERPEGSVSTLKIQRTQQEDSAVYLCASSPVVAGETQYFGPGTRLLVL.

The V call is TRBV10-3, the J call TRBJ1-5; perhaps TRBD1 as D (6 bases). V gave up 3 bases and J gave up 0 bases, with 15 bases separating them. The CDR3 loop spans 17 amino acids. Germline V CDR1 and CDR2: ENHRY, SYGVKD. CDR3 protein: CAISDGGRGYSNQPQHF. CDR3 bases: TGTGCCATCAGTGACGGGGGGCGAGGATATAGCAATCAGCCCCAGCATTTT.

The chain employs TRBV6-2 or TRBV6-3 and TRBJ2-2, with 13 bases identical to TRBD2. The V and J ends lost 0 bases and 3 bases, in that order; junction bases with no gene match: 7. Germline values: CDR1 MNHEY, CDR2 SVGEGT. The CDR3 loop spans 19 amino acids. As DNA, the CDR3 is TGTGCCAGCAGTTACTCTATAACTAGCGGGAGGGCTGACACCGGGGAGCTGTTTTTT. It specifies CASSYSITSGRADTGELFF.

The chain employs TRBV6-5 and TRBJ2-7; maybe TRBD1 (6 bases). The CDR3 length is 13 residues. V dropped 8 bases and J dropped 0 bases, with 11 bases sitting between them. The germline CDR1 and CDR2 sequences are MNHEY and SVGAGI. The DNA for the CDR3 is TGTGCCAGCTGTCGGACAGTCTCCTACGAGCAGTACTTC. It specifies CASCRTVSYEQYF.

The chain employs TRBV28 and TRBJ1-5; TRBD1 might be the D (5 bases). V was trimmed by 8 bases and J by 2 bases, leaving 13 bases between them. The CDR3 sequence is 14 residues long. The germline CDR1 and CDR2 sequences are MDHEN and SYDVKM. The CDR3 nucleotides read TGTGCCAGCTTTGGGGGGATCGGCAATCAGCCCCAGCATTTT. This encodes CASFGGIGNQPQHF. Using reference TRBV28 and TRBJ1-5 for the parts outside the CDR3, the full variable domain is DVKVTQSSRYLVKRTGEKVFLECVQDMDHENMFWYRQDPGLGLRLIYFSYDVKMKEKGDIPEGYSVSREKKERFSLILESASTNQTSMYLCASFGGIGNQPQHFGDGTRLSIL.

The rearrangement uses TRBV5-4 and TRBJ2-3, with TRBD2 identical over 11 bases. Trimming removed 5 bases from V and 5 bases from J; junction bases left unmatched: 16. CDR1 and CDR2 (germline): SGHNT, YYREEE (reference sequence). The length of the CDR3 is 18 residues. The CDR3 bases are TGTGCCAGCAGACGCGAGATCCTTGGGACTAGCGGCCAAGATACGCAGTATTTT. Amino acids: CASRREILGTSGQDTQYF.

The gene calls are TRBV19 and TRBJ2-1; D gene unclear. Per the germline V gene, CDR1 is LNHDA and CDR2 is SQIVND (reference sequence). The CDR3 consists of 16 residues. Between the trimmed V and J ends, which lost 3 bases and 0 bases, there was a span of 12 bases. DNA for the CDR3: TGTGCCAGTAGTATTACCCCTGTTAGCTCCTACAATGAGCAGTTCTTC. Translated: CASSITPVSSYNEQFF. Based on the CDR3 plus reference TRBV19 and TRBJ2-1, the full variable domain is DGGITQSPKYLFRKEGQNVTLSCEQNLNHDAMYWYRQDPGQGLRLIYYSQIVNDFQKGDIAEGYSVSREKKESFPLTVTSAQKNPTAFYLCASSITPVSSYNEQFFGPGTRLTVL.

J is TRBJ2-7 and V is TRBV5-5; tentatively, D is TRBD1 (6 bases). Germline V gives CDR1 SGHKS, CDR2 YYEKEE (reference sequence). The CDR3 spans 13 residues. V lost 3 bases and J 3 bases, leaving 10 bases between the germline ends. The CDR3 nucleotides are TGTGCCAGCAGCTCCCGGGACAACTACGAGCAGTACTTC. This translates into CASSSRDNYEQYF. Drawing the rest from reference TRBV5-5 and TRBJ2-7, the complete variable domain is DAGVTQSPTHLIKTRGQQVTLRCSPISGHKSVSWYQQVLGQGPQFIFQYYEKEERGRGNFPDRFSARQFPNYSSELNVNALLLGDSALYLCASSSRDNYEQYFGPGTRLTVT.

The V call is TRBV15, the J call TRBJ2-4, with 7 bases aligning to TRBD2. Germline CDR1 LNHNV, CDR2 YYDKDF (reference sequence). V was clipped by 1 base and J by 4 bases; unmatched bases: 10. The CDR3 is 17 amino acids. The CDR3 protein is CATSRVPKLAVKNIQYF. For the CDR3, the DNA is TGTGCCACCAGCAGAGTCCCTAAGCTAGCGGTTAAAAACATTCAGTACTTC. Using reference TRBV15 and TRBJ2-4 for the parts outside the CDR3, the full variable domain is DAMVIQNPRYQVTQFGKPVTLSCSQTLNHNVMYWYQQKSSQAPKLLFHYYDKDFNNEADTPDNFQSRRPNTSFCFLDIRSPGLGDTAMYLCATSRVPKLAVKNIQYFGAGTRLSVL.

This clone has a single count. The chain combines TRBV18 with TRBJ1-3; D unresolved. The CDR3 totals 16 residues. Germline V gene sequence: CDR1 KGHSH, CDR2 LQKENI. V dropped 1 base and J dropped 6 bases, with 16 bases sitting between them. Here the CDR3 DNA reads TGTGCCAGCTCACCACGTAGCGGAGGATGGCAAAACACCATATATTTT. It codes for CASSPRSGGWQNTIYF.

The count of this clone is one. The CDR3 loop reads CASSATGVHEKLFF. The CDR3 DNA reads as TGTGCCAGCAGCGCAACAGGGGTTCATGAAAAACTGTTTTTT. J is TRBJ1-4 and V is TRBV9, with 7 bases fitting TRBD1. This CDR3 comprises 14 residues. J lost 6 bases, V lost 3 bases, and 5 bases had no gene match. Germline lookup yields CDR1 SGDLS and CDR2 YYNGEE. Full variable domain (rest looked up from reference TRBV9 and TRBJ1-4): DSGVTQTPKHLITATGQRVTLRCSPRSGDLSVYWYQQSLDQGLQFLIQYYNGEERAKGNILERFSAQQFPDLHSELNLSSLELGDSALYFCASSATGVHEKLFFGSGTQLSVL.

The chain uses TRBV20-1 and TRBJ1-4; D remains ambiguous. This CDR3 is built from 10 residues. Looked up from germline, CDR1 is DFQATT and CDR2 is SNEGSKA (reference sequence). The V end was cut by 0 bases, the J end by 13 bases, with 6 bases between. The CDR3 reads CSARDRGLFF. For the CDR3, the DNA is TGCAGTGCTAGAGACCGAGGACTGTTTTTT.